One and the same sample provided the 21 T cell receptor beta chains below, sequenced in a study of T cell changes during pregnancy in multiple sclerosis. Only in-frame clones appear in the TCRdb table, and some are missing; sequencing was by immunoSEQ multiplex PCR. The sample holds roughly 90,000 clones, 80% to 95% seen once. Sequencing was performed on peripheral blood, taken in the first trimester of pregnancy. These receptors were obtained from a female donor in good health, enrolled as a control in a pregnancy study.

This clone was seen more than once but under ten times. V usage is TRBV9 and J usage is TRBJ2-1, with D perhaps TRBD1 (6 bases). V lost 0 bases, J lost 5 bases, and 15 bases lay in between. CDR3 length: 16 amino acids. Per the germline V gene, CDR1 is SGDLS and CDR2 is YYNGEE. As DNA, the CDR3 is TGTGCCAGCAGCGTAGAGAGGCAGGGGCTCAACAATGAGCAGTTCTTC. Translating gives CASSVERQGLNNEQFF.

The rearrangement links TRBV7-2 to TRBJ1-5; no clear D gene. The length of the CDR3 is 15 residues. The V end lost 1 base, the J end lost 7 bases, and 14 bases lay between the germline ends. Germline assignment: CDR1 SGHTA and CDR2 FQGNSA. Here the CDR3 DNA reads TGTGCCAGCAGCTTAGGGGCACTTTCGACACAGCCCCAGCATTTT. Protein sequence: CASSLGALSTQPQHF.

Here the CDR3 reads CASSPRTGNEKLFF. The CDR3 DNA sequence: TGTGCCAGCTCACCCCGGACAGGGAACGAAAAACTGTTTTTT. The chain uses TRBV18 and TRBJ1-4; 8 bases line up with TRBD1. CDR3 length equals 14 residues. V shed 3 bases and J 8 bases; nucleotides not matched to a gene: 5. Germline V lookup: CDR1 KGHSH, CDR2 LQKENI.

The V and J genes are TRBV5-4 and TRBJ1-6; 7 bases line up with TRBD1. Germline trimming cut 6 bases from V and 4 bases from J; bases unmatched to any gene: 13. The CDR3 is 17 amino acids. Germline V gene data show CDR1 as SGHNT and CDR2 as YYREEE (reference sequence). This CDR3 reads CASNSLQGGSYNSPLHF. In DNA form, the CDR3 reads TGTGCCAGCAACTCCCTCCAGGGGGGATCTTATAATTCACCCCTCCACTTT.

The chain joins TRBV27 to TRBJ1-2; 9 bases are a match to TRBD1. Germline values: CDR1 MNHEY, CDR2 SMNVEV (reference sequence). With V trimmed by 7 bases and J by 8 bases, 14 bases remained unmatched. The CDR3 sequence is 15 residues long. As DNA, the CDR3 is TGTGCCAGCATTCCATCCGGGACAGGGAGGGAGGGCTACACCTTC. Its translation: CASIPSGTGREGYTF.

The chain recombines TRBV30 with TRBJ1-6, with TRBD1 as a possible D gene (5 bases). The V end was cut by 1 base, the J end by 5 bases, with 18 bases between. The CDR3 contains 17 residues. Germline CDR1 reads GTSNPN; CDR2 reads SVGIG (reference sequence). The CDR3 coding sequence is TGTGCCTGGAGTGCCTTTCGAGGACACTCGAATAATTCACCCCTCCACTTT. It encodes CAWSAFRGHSNNSPLHF.

The chain couples TRBV7-8 to TRBJ2-7; TRBD2 aligns across 7 bases. J lost 7 bases, V lost 4 bases, and 7 bases had no gene match. CDR3 length equals 13 residues. Germline V CDR1 and CDR2: SGHVS, FQNEAQ. The CDR3 is CASSSGRGSEQYF. The DNA of the CDR3 is TGTGCCAGCAGCTCTGGGAGGGGCAGTGAGCAGTACTTC.

V usage is TRBV4-3 and J usage is TRBJ1-2; D uncertain. In germline, CDR1 is LGHNA, CDR2 YSLEER. The length of the CDR3 is 13 residues. With 1 base removed from V and 4 bases from J, the gap between germline ends came to 7 bases. The DNA for the CDR3 is TGCGCCAGCAGCCAAGGACGGGTCTATGGCTACACCTTC. Translated: CASSQGRVYGYTF.

CDR3 DNA sequence: TGTGCCAGCAGCCCAGTCTACCGAGACACATCTAACTATGGCTACACCTTC. Amino acids: CASSPVYRDTSNYGYTF. The rearrangement uses TRBV7-3 and TRBJ1-2; D gene unclear. Germline lookup yields CDR1 SGHTA and CDR2 FQGTGA. Between the trimmed V and J ends, which lost 5 bases and 0 bases, there was a span of 19 bases. The CDR3 has 17 residues.

The chain uses TRBV7-6 and TRBJ2-1; D is uncertain. The CDR3 has 12 residues. The germline V and J ends were trimmed by 7 bases and 6 bases, with 10 bases remaining between them. The germline gives CDR1 SGHVS, CDR2 FNYEAQ. The chain's CDR3 is CASTRLGNEQFF. CDR3 nucleotides: TGTGCCAGCACCCGACTCGGCAATGAGCAGTTCTTC. Using reference TRBV7-6 and TRBJ2-1 for the parts outside the CDR3, the full variable domain is GAGVSQSPRYKVTKRGQDVALRCDPISGHVSLYWYRQALGQGPEFLTYFNYEAQQDKSGLPNDRFSAERPEGSISTLTIQRTEQRDSAMYRCASTRLGNEQFFGPGTRLTVL.

This chain joins TRBV15 and TRBJ2-4, with D perhaps matching TRBD2 (6 bases). V lost 1 base to trimming and J lost 8 bases, with 6 bases between them. The V gene's germline CDR1 is LNHNV and CDR2 YYDKDF (reference sequence). CDR3 length: 12 amino acids. The CDR3 bases are TGTGCCACCAGCAGAGGGGAGGACATTCAGTACTTC. Its protein product is CATSRGEDIQYF.

The chain joins TRBV9 to TRBJ2-2, with unresolved D. V was cut by 4 bases and J by 4 bases, with 5 bases left in between. This CDR3 comprises 12 residues. Per the germline V gene, CDR1 is SGDLS and CDR2 is YYNGEE. CDR3 in DNA: TGTGCCAGCAGCCCAGGCACCGGGGAGCTGTTTTTT. This sequence encodes CASSPGTGELFF.

The chain is built from TRBV6-5 and TRBJ1-2, with 12 bases lining up with TRBD1. The V segment lost 6 bases and the J segment 7 bases; nucleotides outside the gene matches: 9. The germline V gene has CDR1 MNHEY and CDR2 SVGAGI. CDR3 size: 15 residues. The CDR3 region is CASRPTGTGGGGYTF. The CDR3 bases are TGTGCCAGCAGACCGACCGGGACAGGGGGCGGTGGCTACACCTTC.

The V call is TRBV9, the J call TRBJ1-1, with D perhaps matching TRBD1 (6 bases). With 0 bases removed from V and 6 bases from J, the gap between germline ends came to 9 bases. The CDR3 contains 13 residues. Germline V gives CDR1 SGDLS, CDR2 YYNGEE. CDR3 protein: CASSVVTGAEAFF. For the CDR3, the DNA is TGTGCCAGCAGCGTAGTGACAGGTGCTGAAGCTTTCTTT.

The genes are TRBV5-5 and TRBJ2-2; 10 bases agree with TRBD1. The germline CDR1 and CDR2 sequences are SGHKS and YYEKEE (reference sequence). V shed 6 bases, J shed 7 bases, and the junction held 12 bases outside the gene matches. The CDR3 covers 16 residues. The CDR3 reads CASTRPGTGVVGELFF. Written as DNA, the CDR3 is TGTGCCAGCACCCGTCCCGGGACAGGGGTTGTCGGGGAGCTGTTTTTT.

This chain links TRBV5-6 with TRBJ2-5; D unclear. This CDR3 is 14 amino acids long. The germline V and J ends were trimmed by 0 bases and 4 bases, with 10 bases remaining between them. Germline V gives CDR1 SGHDT, CDR2 YYEEEE. CDR3 residues: CASSLVAPGETQYF. The CDR3 DNA is TGTGCCAGCAGCTTGGTGGCCCCGGGAGAGACCCAGTACTTC.

This chain uses TRBV11-2 with TRBJ2-1, with 12 positions matching TRBD2. CDR1 and CDR2 from the germline V gene are SGHAT and FQNNGV. This CDR3 has 15 amino acids. V dropped 4 bases and J dropped 12; count of bases not matched to a gene: 10. DNA for the CDR3: TGTGCCAGCAGCTCCGCTAGCGGGGGGGCCAAGGCGCAGTTCTTC. Its protein is CASSSASGGAKAQFF. Full variable domain (missing parts from reference TRBV11-2 and TRBJ2-1): EAGVAQSPRYKIIEKRQSVAFWCNPISGHATLYWYQQILGQGPKLLIQFQNNGVVDDSQLPKDRFSAERLKGVDSTLKIQPAKLEDSAVYLCASSSASGGAKAQFFGPGTRLTVL.

The gene calls are TRBV28 and TRBJ2-5, with D possibly matching TRBD1 (6 bases). Germline assignment: CDR1 MDHEN and CDR2 SYDVKM. V gave up 5 bases and J gave up 2 bases, with 15 bases separating them. The CDR3 is 15 residues long. CDR3 in DNA: TGTGCCAGCAGTCCCCCCCGAAGGGGGCAAGAGACCCAGTACTTC. Translated, it gives CASSPPRRGQETQYF.

This clone was seen only a few times. This chain links TRBV10-3 with TRBJ2-7, with 7 nucleotides matching TRBD1. Germline loops: CDR1 ENHRY, CDR2 SYGVKD. V shed 2 bases and J 8 bases; nucleotides not matched to a gene: 3. CDR3 size: 12 residues. Here the CDR3 reads CAISENRGKQYF. In DNA, the CDR3 is TGTGCCATCAGTGAGAACAGGGGAAAGCAGTACTTC.

The chain employs TRBV11-2 and TRBJ2-7; 9 bases agree with TRBD2. Per germline, CDR1 SGHAT and CDR2 FQNNGV. The CDR3 contains 15 residues. Trimming at V came to 4 bases and at J to 2 bases, leaving 6 bases not matched to a gene. In DNA, the CDR3 is TGTGCCAGCAGCTCACGACTAGCGGAGACCTACGAGCAGTACTTC. It codes for CASSSRLAETYEQYF.

This clone is a singleton in its sample. The chain combines TRBV20-1 with TRBJ2-7; a weak D match, TRBD2 (6 bases). V was shortened by 3 bases and J by 10 bases, with 13 bases between the two germline ends. CDR3 length equals 11 residues. CDR1 is DFQATT, CDR2 SNEGSKA, per germline (reference sequence). The CDR3 nucleotides read TGCAGTGCTAGTATCGGGACTTTACAGTACTTC. This translates into CSASIGTLQYF.